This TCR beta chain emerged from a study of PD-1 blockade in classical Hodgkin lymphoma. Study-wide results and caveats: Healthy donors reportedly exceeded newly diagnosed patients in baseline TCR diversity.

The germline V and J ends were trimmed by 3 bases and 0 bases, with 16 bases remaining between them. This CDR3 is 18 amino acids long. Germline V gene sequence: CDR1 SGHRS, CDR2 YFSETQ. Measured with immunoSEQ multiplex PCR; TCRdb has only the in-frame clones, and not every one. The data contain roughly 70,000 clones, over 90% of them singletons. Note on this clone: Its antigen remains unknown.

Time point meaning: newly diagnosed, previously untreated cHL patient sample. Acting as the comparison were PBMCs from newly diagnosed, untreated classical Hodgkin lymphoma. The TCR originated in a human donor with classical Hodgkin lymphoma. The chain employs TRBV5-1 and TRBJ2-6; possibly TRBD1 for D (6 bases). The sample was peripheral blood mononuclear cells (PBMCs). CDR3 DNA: TGCGCCAGCAGCTCCGGACAGAAAACGAGCTCTGGGGCCAACGTCCTGACTTTC. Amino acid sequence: CASSSGQKTSSGANVLTF.